This entry lists 32 T cell receptor beta chains sequenced from one sample in a study of T-cell memory formation after mild COVID-19 (dated by TCRdb to about 2021). Library creation used 5' RACE. The listed sequencing device is Illumina NovaSeq 6000. TCRdb itself trimmed the public reads at Q25 with fastp, ran MiXCR and retained productive beta chains. When rows share a CDR3 protein, they turn into one entry using the most common DNA and genes. The sample table contains roughly 250,000 distinct CDR3 sequences; only one count was recorded for less than 20% of them. Together, the top ten hold around 3.8% of the sample. The sequencing input was PBMCs or a T cell subset sorted from them (not recorded which). These TCRs come from a young man who had mild COVID-19 (a few samples of this study predate the infection). The sample titles of this study are shuffled in the database, so cell type and time point are left out; the donor was told from shared clones.

This chain links TRBV10-3 with TRBJ2-3; maybe TRBD2 (5 bases). The CDR3 sequence is 13 residues long. Germline CDR1 reads ENHRY; CDR2 reads SYGVKD. Trimming shortened V by 6 bases and J by 6 bases, and 13 bases separated the two germline ends. The CDR3 bases are TGTGCCATCAGCACGGGGAGCTTTGATACGCAGTATTTT. It translates to CAISTGSFDTQYF.

This clonotype was picked up a small number of times. This chain links TRBV20-1 with TRBJ1-1; 9 nucleotides line up with TRBD1. This CDR3 has 17 residues. V lost 1 base and J lost 3; bases outside the gene matches: 12. Germline V gene sequence: CDR1 DFQATT, CDR2 SNEGSKA (reference sequence). This CDR3 is CSARGGQGFVEHTEAFF. The CDR3, as DNA: TGCAGTGCTAGAGGCGGACAGGGGTTCGTCGAGCACACTGAAGCTTTCTTT.

The chain uses TRBV28 and TRBJ1-2; the D is unclear. This CDR3 spans 14 amino acids. Trimming took off 8 bases at V and 8 bases at J, with 21 bases between the two ends. Germline V gene lookup returns CDR1 MDHEN and CDR2 SYDVKM. CDR3 sequence (DNA): TGTGCCAGCGTGCCAGGAGACTTAGGGCGGGGCTACACCTTC. This sequence encodes CASVPGDLGRGYTF.

The chain joins TRBV23-1 to TRBJ2-5; TRBD2 matches 13 bases. TRBV23-1 qualifies as an ORF whose function is uncertain. CDR3 length: 17 residues. With 4 bases clipped from V and 5 bases from J, the junction kept 10 bases outside the gene matches. The DNA for the CDR3 is TGCGCCAGCAGTCTCCCCGAGGGACTAGCGGGGAAGGAGACCCAGTACTTC. It specifies CASSLPEGLAGKETQYF.

In this sample, this clonotype turned up once. V is TRBV4-3 and J is TRBJ1-2, with D possibly TRBD1 on 5 matching bases. V was pared by 4 bases and J by 2 bases, with 20 bases between. Looked up from germline, CDR1 is LGHNA and CDR2 is YSLEER. The CDR3 runs 17 residues. CDR3 coding DNA: TGCGCCAGCAGCCCAGAATTTCCGGGACTAGGGAACTATGGCTACACCTTC. This translates into CASSPEFPGLGNYGYTF.

This chain uses TRBV6-5 with TRBJ1-5, with a tentative D call TRBD1 (6 bases). The CDR3 runs 15 residues. Germline V gives CDR1 MNHEY, CDR2 SVGAGI. With 0 bases removed from V and 9 bases from J, the gap between germline ends came to 15 bases. This chain's CDR3 is CASSYSGAGPWPQHF. CDR3 in DNA: TGTGCCAGCAGTTACTCGGGGGCAGGGCCTTGGCCCCAGCATTTT.

This chain joins TRBV7-2 and TRBJ1-5; 8 bases fit TRBD1. The junction had 8 bases not matched to a gene; V was cut back by 1 base and J by 6 bases. Germline lookup yields CDR1 SGHTA and CDR2 FQGNSA. The CDR3 sequence is 16 residues long. The CDR3 DNA is TGTGCCAGCAGCTTAGTCGCGACAGGGGTCACTCAGCCCCAGCATTTT. It specifies CASSLVATGVTQPQHF.

This rearrangement joins TRBV25-1 to TRBJ1-3; D unclear. Per germline, CDR1 MGHDK and CDR2 SYGVNS. Trimming removed 8 bases at V and 4 bases at J, with 9 bases between. The CDR3 sequence is 12 residues long. The CDR3 sequence is CASDGNGNTIYF. In DNA, the CDR3 is TGTGCCAGCGACGGAAACGGAAACACCATATATTTT.

The chain recombines TRBV27 with TRBJ2-3; 10 bases map to TRBD1. The CDR3 length is 15 residues. Germline V gene data show CDR1 as MNHEY and CDR2 as SMNVEV (reference sequence). J lost 4 bases, V lost 2 bases, and 3 bases had no gene match. The chain's CDR3 is CASSLRDRGPDTQYF. CDR3 DNA sequence: TGTGCCAGCAGTTTAAGGGACAGGGGCCCAGATACGCAGTATTTT.

This clonotype showed up just a few times. The gene calls are TRBV28 and TRBJ2-2; D unclear. Germline V gene sequence: CDR1 MDHEN, CDR2 SYDVKM. The ends were cut back, 6 bases at V and 3 bases at J, with 5 bases in the middle. The CDR3 consists of 12 residues. This CDR3 reads CASRRYTGELFF. The CDR3 DNA reads as TGTGCCAGCAGAAGATACACCGGGGAGCTGTTTTTT.

This clonotype was observed a few times. V gene TRBV5-1 combines with J gene TRBJ2-3, with TRBD2 matching over 8 bases. Germline CDR1 is SGHRS and CDR2 is YFSETQ. The CDR3 is 14 residues long. V dropped 4 bases and J dropped 1; count of bases not matched to a gene: 2. CDR3 protein: CASSVSGGTDTQYF. CDR3 coding DNA: TGCGCCAGCAGCGTTAGCGGGGGCACAGATACGCAGTATTTT.

V and J are TRBV29-1 and TRBJ2-1; TRBD2 matches at 12 bases. From germline, CDR1 is SQVTM and CDR2 ANQGSEA. The CDR3 is made up of 20 amino acids. Trimming cost V 3 bases and J 0 bases; bases outside gene matches: 15. Here the CDR3 reads CSVDLAPTSGGWSSYNEQFF. CDR3 coding DNA: TGCAGCGTTGACCTTGCCCCGACTAGCGGGGGCTGGAGCTCCTACAATGAGCAGTTCTTC.

The chain recombines TRBV20-1 with TRBJ1-2, with 7 bases identical to TRBD1. This CDR3 has 12 residues. The junction had 5 bases not matched to a gene; V was cut back by 6 bases and J by 4 bases. Germline V lookup: CDR1 DFQATT, CDR2 SNEGSKA (reference sequence). CDR3 protein: CSAKTGSYGYTF. CDR3 DNA: TGCAGTGCGAAGACAGGGAGCTATGGCTACACCTTC.

This clonotype occurred many times. The chain joins TRBV7-9 to TRBJ2-1; D might be TRBD1 or TRBD2, each matching 5 bases. The CDR3 contains 19 residues. CDR1 and CDR2 (germline): SEHNR, FQNEAQ (reference sequence). The V end was cut by 0 bases, the J end by 1 base, with 19 bases between. The CDR3 spells CASSLAVRGPLGSYNEQFF. The DNA of the CDR3 is TGTGCCAGCAGCTTAGCGGTTCGGGGACCCCTGGGTTCCTACAATGAGCAGTTCTTC.

The chain carries TRBV2 and TRBJ1-5; 8 nucleotides line up with TRBD1. V dropped 2 bases and J dropped 3; count of bases not matched to a gene: 3. Looked up from germline, CDR1 is SNHLY and CDR2 is FYNNEI. The CDR3 totals 15 residues. CDR3 protein: CASSEHRGNNQPQHF. CDR3 sequence (DNA): TGTGCCAGCAGTGAACACAGGGGGAACAATCAGCCCCAGCATTTT.

The V and J genes are TRBV6-2 or TRBV6-3 and TRBJ2-1, with 8 positions matching TRBD1. Trimming took 0 bases from V and 6 from J; bases not matched to a gene: 7. CDR1 is MNHEY and CDR2 is SVGEGT in the germline V gene. The CDR3 covers 16 residues. For the CDR3, the DNA is TGTGCCAGCAGTTACTCGCCCGGGACAGGAGGCAATGAGCAGTTCTTC. The encoded protein is CASSYSPGTGGNEQFF.

The J gene is TRBJ2-3, the V gene TRBV28; 7 bases fit TRBD2. The CDR3 spans 15 residues. V gave up 5 bases and J gave up 2 bases; unmatched junction bases: 7. Per germline, CDR1 MDHEN and CDR2 SYDVKM. In DNA form, the CDR3 reads TGTGCCAGCAGTAGCCCAGCGGGGTCCACAGATACGCAGTATTTT. Its protein is CASSSPAGSTDTQYF.

This clonotype was counted a few times. The chain combines TRBV7-2 with TRBJ2-3, with D maybe TRBD1 (5 bases). The V end was cut by 5 bases, the J end by 6 bases, with 18 bases between. Germline assignment: CDR1 SGHTA and CDR2 FQGNSA. The CDR3 sequence is 15 residues long. CDR3 sequence (DNA): TGTGCCAGCAGCCCCCAGGGCCCCGCGGTGGATACGCAGTATTTT. Protein sequence: CASSPQGPAVDTQYF.

This clonotype was seen only a few times. The V and J genes are TRBV11-3 and TRBJ2-2; 11 nucleotides align to TRBD2. Germline-derived CDR1 and CDR2 are SGHNT and YENEEA. The CDR3 has 16 residues. The V segment lost 3 bases and the J segment 0 bases; nucleotides outside the gene matches: 0. The CDR3 bases are TGTGCCAGCAGCTTGACTAGCGGGGCGAACACCGGGGAGCTGTTTTTT. Translating it yields CASSLTSGANTGELFF. Full variable domain (remainder filled in from reference TRBV11-3 and TRBJ2-2): EAGVVQSPRYKIIEKKQPVAFWCNPISGHNTLYWYLQNLGQGPELLIRYENEEAVDDSQLPKDRFSAERLKGVDSTLKIQPAELGDSAVYLCASSLTSGANTGELFFGEGSRLTVL.

The V call is TRBV23-1, the J call TRBJ2-7; D unresolved. TRBV23-1 falls under the ORF class, with uncertain function. Trimming took off 0 bases at V and 2 bases at J, with 5 bases between the two ends. CDR3 length: 13 amino acids. As DNA, the CDR3 is TGCGCCAGCAGTCAATCGACCCCCTACGAGCAGTACGTC. This sequence encodes CASSQSTPYEQYV.

The table lists this clonotype with a few counts. The genes are TRBV18 and TRBJ1-2; D remains ambiguous. V gave up 3 bases and J gave up 6 bases, with 11 bases separating them. The germline V gene encodes CDR1 KGHSH and CDR2 LQKENI. The CDR3 contains 13 residues. The CDR3 DNA reads TGTGCCAGCTCACCCCAGGAATTGCATGGCTACACCTTC. This sequence encodes CASSPQELHGYTF.

The CDR3 DNA reads as TGCGCCAGCAGCCAAGATCGGTTTGGCAATCAGCCCCAGCATTTT. Protein: CASSQDRFGNQPQHF. The chain recombines TRBV4-3 with TRBJ1-5, with D unresolved. V was trimmed by 0 bases and J by 2 bases, leaving 8 bases between them. There are 15 residues in the CDR3. Germline assignment: CDR1 LGHNA and CDR2 YSLEER.

CDR3 region: CASSSYTSTDTQYF. The DNA for the CDR3 is TGCGCCAGCAGCTCCTATACCAGCACAGATACGCAGTATTTT. V usage is TRBV5-1 and J usage is TRBJ2-3; D is unclear. CDR1 and CDR2 (germline): SGHRS, YFSETQ. The CDR3 runs to 14 residues. Trimming removed 3 bases at V and 0 bases at J, with 8 bases between.

The chain employs TRBV4-1 and TRBJ1-2, with D possibly being TRBD1 (5 bases). From germline, CDR1 is MGHRA and CDR2 YSYEKL. The CDR3 is 14 residues long. V lost 0 bases to trimming and J lost 6 bases, with 11 bases between them. The CDR3 DNA is TGCGCCAGCAGCCAAGATCACCGGGGCAATGGCTACACCTTC. This codes for CASSQDHRGNGYTF.

This clonotype was picked up a small number of times. This rearrangement joins TRBV12-3 or TRBV12-4 to TRBJ2-7; 8 positions agree with TRBD2. CDR3 length: 14 residues. J gave up 2 bases and V 3 bases, and 3 bases lay outside the gene matches. The CDR3 nucleotides read TGTGCCAGCAGTTTTTATAGCGGGGCCTACGAGCAGTACTTC. It translates to CASSFYSGAYEQYF.

In its sample, this clonotype was seen many times. The V gene is TRBV29-1, the J gene TRBJ1-5; D unclear. Trimming removed 4 bases from V and 2 bases from J, with 15 bases in between. Germline CDR1 SQVTM, CDR2 ANQGSEA. The CDR3 contains 15 residues. DNA for the CDR3: TGCAGCGTTGGTGATGGGTTGCTCGGCAATCAGCCCCAGCATTTT. As protein: CSVGDGLLGNQPQHF.

The rearrangement uses TRBV6-6 and TRBJ1-1; D remains ambiguous. The CDR3 is 15 amino acids. Germline CDR1 reads MNHNY; CDR2 reads SVGAGI (reference sequence). The ends were cut back, 6 bases at V and 9 bases at J, with 23 bases in the middle. The CDR3, as DNA: TGTGCCAGCAGACCTGGACGGGCTGAAAAATTTCAAGCTTTCTTT. This translates into CASRPGRAEKFQAFF.

The chain links TRBV6-2 or TRBV6-3 to TRBJ2-7; D unclear. V was cut by 2 bases and J by 6 bases, with 11 bases left in between. This CDR3 comprises 13 residues. Germline V gives CDR1 MNHEY, CDR2 SVGEGT. The DNA for the CDR3 is TGTGCCAGCAGTTACCTGGTTCAGTCCGAGCAGTACGTC. It encodes CASSYLVQSEQYV.

The chain employs TRBV2 and TRBJ2-2; D possibly corresponds to TRBD2 (6 bases). The V end lost 6 bases, the J end lost 5 bases, and 10 bases lay between the germline ends. Germline CDR1 is SNHLY and CDR2 is FYNNEI. This CDR3 comprises 13 residues. The CDR3 nucleotides read TGTGCCAGCAGCCCGGAGGGGACCGGGGAGCTGTTTTTT. Encoded protein: CASSPEGTGELFF.

This clonotype was detected a few times. The chain joins TRBV6-6 to TRBJ1-2; tentative D call: TRBD1 (6 bases). The CDR3 covers 15 residues. From germline, CDR1 is MNHNY and CDR2 SVGAGI (reference sequence). V was cut by 5 bases and J by 5 bases, with 18 bases left in between. The CDR3 protein is CASSQMAGAYYGYTF. Written as DNA, the CDR3 is TGTGCCAGCAGTCAGATGGCAGGGGCGTATTATGGCTACACCTTC.

This clonotype came up a few times. V usage is TRBV7-8 and J usage is TRBJ1-5; maybe TRBD1 (5 bases). This CDR3 spans 14 amino acids. V was shortened by 4 bases and J by 9 bases, with 16 bases between the two germline ends. CDR1 and CDR2 (germline): SGHVS, FQNEAQ. The CDR3 nucleotides are TGTGCCAGCAGCTCCCGACAGTTACAGGCGCCCCAGCATTTT. This gives the protein CASSSRQLQAPQHF.

The chain is built from TRBV10-1 and TRBJ2-1; weak D call: TRBD1 (6 bases). Trimming removed 2 bases at V and 15 bases at J, with 20 bases between. CDR3 length: 14 residues. From germline, CDR1 is WNHNN and CDR2 SYGVQD (reference sequence). The CDR3, as DNA: TGCGCCAGCAGTGAGAGCCGGACAGCAAGTAATCGGTTCTTC. This translates into CASSESRTASNRFF.